One and the same sample provided the 18 T cell receptor beta chains below, sequenced in a study of a mutant IDH1 vaccine in newly diagnosed glioma. Only in-frame clones appear in the TCRdb table, and some are missing; sequencing was by immunoSEQ multiplex PCR. The profile covers about 68,000 clones, with 79% appearing a single time and around 8.4% taken by the ten largest. Time point here: baseline, week 1 (first vaccination visit). The treatment denotes: pre-vaccination baseline after standard-of-care therapy. Specimen: PBMCs, collected from a glioma patient treated with radiotherapy, temozolomide or both. These receptors all come from a man in his forties or fifties with glioma.

This clone was counted a few times. The chain links TRBV4-2 to TRBJ2-1; TRBD2 aligns across 14 bases. The CDR3 runs to 19 residues. Trimming at V came to 1 base and at J to 0 bases, leaving 5 bases not matched to a gene. In germline, CDR1 is LGHNA, CDR2 YNFKEQ. For the CDR3, the DNA is TGTGCCAGCAGCCAAGGACTAGCGGGGGGGCCATCCTCCTACAATGAGCAGTTCTTC. Translation gives CASSQGLAGGPSSYNEQFF.

This clone has just one count. The chain couples TRBV18 to TRBJ2-5; a possible D gene is TRBD2 (5 bases). The V end was cut by 2 bases, the J end by 5 bases, with 15 bases between. This CDR3 has 15 residues. Germline lookup yields CDR1 KGHSH and CDR2 LQKENI. CDR3 loop: CASSPGAAAVETQYF. The CDR3 nucleotides read TGTGCCAGCTCACCAGGCGCAGCGGCGGTCGAGACCCAGTACTTC.

This chain joins TRBV18 and TRBJ2-5, with D hard to call. V dropped 1 base and J dropped 1 base, with 4 bases sitting between them. Looked up from germline, CDR1 is KGHSH and CDR2 is LQKENI. This CDR3 is 13 amino acids long. In DNA form, the CDR3 reads TGTGCCAGCTCACCACGAGGCCAAGAGACCCAGTACTTC. It codes for CASSPRGQETQYF.

The table lists this clone with a few counts. The chain has TRBV7-6 and TRBJ1-5; D gene ambiguous. Per the germline V gene, CDR1 is SGHVS and CDR2 is FNYEAQ. Trimming left V 5 bases short and J 6 bases short, with 11 bases between. The CDR3 sequence is 13 residues long. This CDR3 is CASSGLKGQPQHF. CDR3 nucleotide sequence: TGTGCCAGCAGCGGCTTAAAGGGTCAGCCCCAGCATTTT.

The chain links TRBV15 to TRBJ1-5, with TRBD1 matching 7 bases. The CDR3 consists of 15 residues. Trimming took 1 base from V and 2 from J; bases not matched to a gene: 2. Germline assignment: CDR1 LNHNV and CDR2 YYDKDF (reference sequence). The CDR3 DNA sequence: TGTGCCACCAGCAGAGGACAGGGCGGCAATCAGCCCCAGCATTTT. Protein product: CATSRGQGGNQPQHF.

Written as DNA, the CDR3 is TGCGCCAGCAGCTTGTCGAAGGAGCAGTTCTTC. Amino acid sequence: CASSLSKEQFF. The chain recombines TRBV5-1 with TRBJ2-1, with no clear D. The germline V and J ends were trimmed by 1 base and 10 bases, with 6 bases remaining between them. CDR3 length: 11 amino acids. Germline V lookup: CDR1 SGHRS, CDR2 YFSETQ.

The chain carries TRBV7-9 and TRBJ1-1, with D perhaps matching TRBD1 (5 bases). This CDR3 has 12 amino acids. The germline V and J ends were trimmed by 4 bases and 7 bases, with 10 bases remaining between them. Germline assignment: CDR1 SEHNR and CDR2 FQNEAQ (reference sequence). The DNA of the CDR3 is TGTGCCAGCAGCTCAGACAGTGATGAAGCTTTCTTT. This encodes CASSSDSDEAFF.

This clone appeared once. V gene TRBV10-3 combines with J gene TRBJ2-3; D gene unclear. The CDR3 has 13 residues. The germline V gene has CDR1 ENHRY and CDR2 SYGVKD. V lost 0 bases to trimming and J lost 4 bases, with 5 bases between them. As DNA, the CDR3 is TGTGCCATCAGTGAGTCGGGTCCAGATACGCAGTATTTT. Encoded protein: CAISESGPDTQYF.

This clone was seen a few times. V and J are TRBV5-4 and TRBJ2-1, with D possibly being TRBD1 or TRBD2 (7 bases each). CDR3 size: 16 residues. Trimming cost V 4 bases and J 2 bases, with 16 bases left between them. In germline, CDR1 is SGHNT, CDR2 YYREEE (reference sequence). CDR3 bases: TGTGCCAGCAGCAAAGCAGGGGGGGGGACCTACAATGAGCAGTTCTTC. Its protein product is CASSKAGGGTYNEQFF.

This clone has a handful of counts. The V and J genes are TRBV6-5 and TRBJ1-2; D remains unclear. The CDR3 spans 13 residues. Germline V CDR1 and CDR2: MNHEY, SVGAGI. Trimming left V 2 bases short and J 1 base short, with 5 bases between. The CDR3 sequence: CASSYGRNYGYTF. In DNA, the CDR3 is TGTGCCAGCAGTTACGGACGTAACTATGGCTACACCTTC.

The gene calls are TRBV7-6 and TRBJ1-1; D is ambiguous. Germline V lookup: CDR1 SGHVS, CDR2 FNYEAQ. The CDR3 covers 16 residues. V was shortened by 3 bases and J by 3 bases, with 17 bases between the two germline ends. CDR3 loop: CASSFRAPGRDTEAFF. The CDR3 DNA reads as TGTGCCAGCAGCTTTCGGGCCCCGGGGAGGGACACTGAAGCTTTCTTT.

Here the CDR3 DNA reads TGTGCCAGCAGCCCGCCCACTCGAGGGTTTAACACTGAAGCTTTCTTT. Amino acid sequence: CASSPPTRGFNTEAFF. The chain uses TRBV7-2 and TRBJ1-1; no definite D call. With 5 bases removed from V and 2 bases from J, the gap between germline ends came to 18 bases. The CDR3 has 16 amino acids. Germline V gives CDR1 SGHTA, CDR2 FQGNSA.

This rearrangement joins TRBV5-1 to TRBJ2-1; D possibly matches TRBD1 or TRBD2 (5 bases each). Germline V gene sequence: CDR1 SGHRS, CDR2 YFSETQ. V shed 5 bases and J shed 5 bases, with 17 bases lying between them. This CDR3 is 15 amino acids long. The CDR3 protein is CASSSSRSGHNEQFF. CDR3 nucleotide sequence: TGCGCCAGCAGTTCATCCCGCTCGGGGCACAATGAGCAGTTCTTC.

The chain combines TRBV11-2 with TRBJ1-2, with a tentative D call TRBD1 (5 bases). V lost 5 bases and J lost 8, with 12 bases in between. The CDR3 has 12 residues. Germline V CDR1 and CDR2: SGHAT, FQNNGV. CDR3 residues: CASSSSREGYTF. Written as DNA, the CDR3 is TGTGCCAGCAGCAGCTCCAGGGAAGGCTACACCTTC.

The chain couples TRBV9 to TRBJ1-1, with D possibly matching TRBD1 (5 bases). Germline V lookup: CDR1 SGDLS, CDR2 YYNGEE. The CDR3 covers 14 residues. V was shortened by 3 bases and J by 4 bases, with 13 bases between the two germline ends. CDR3 nucleotides: TGTGCCAGCAGCGCTAACCGGGGGGTCACTGAAGCTTTCTTT. Protein: CASSANRGVTEAFF.

The chain links TRBV5-5 to TRBJ1-5, with D uncertain. CDR1 is SGHKS and CDR2 is YYEKEE in the germline V gene (reference sequence). Deletions cut 6 bases from V and 4 bases from J, with 11 bases between. The length of the CDR3 is 13 residues. The CDR3 sequence: CASNLQPNQPQHF. In DNA, the CDR3 is TGTGCCAGCAACCTCCAACCTAATCAGCCCCAGCATTTT. Drawing the rest from reference TRBV5-5 and TRBJ1-5, the complete variable domain is DAGVTQSPTHLIKTRGQQVTLRCSPISGHKSVSWYQQVLGQGPQFIFQYYEKEERGRGNFPDRFSARQFPNYSSELNVNALLLGDSALYLCASNLQPNQPQHFGDGTRLSIL.

This clone was counted only a few times. The chain has TRBV25-1 and TRBJ1-1, with D uncertain. The CDR3 is 15 residues long. V lost 2 bases and J lost 1, with 11 bases in between. Germline V lookup: CDR1 MGHDK, CDR2 SYGVNS. The CDR3 loop is CASSELGSPNTEAFF. The DNA of the CDR3 is TGTGCCAGCAGTGAACTTGGCAGCCCGAACACTGAAGCTTTCTTT. Full variable domain (outside the CDR3, taken from reference TRBV25-1 and TRBJ1-1): EADIYQTPRYLVIGTGKKITLECSQTMGHDKMYWYQQDPGMELHLIHYSYGVNSTEKGDLSSESTVSRIRTEHFPLTLESARPSHTSQYLCASSELGSPNTEAFFGQGTRLTVV.

This clone is categorized as medium-sized (0.01 to 0.1%). The rearrangement uses TRBV27 and TRBJ1-6; the D gene is possibly TRBD1 (5 bases). This CDR3 has 12 residues. From germline, CDR1 is MNHEY and CDR2 SMNVEV (reference sequence). V shed 6 bases and J shed 11 bases, with 11 bases lying between them. In nucleotides, the CDR3 is TGTGCCAGCAGCCGGGCGGGGGCACCCCTCCACTTT. Translation gives CASSRAGAPLHF.